This section outlines one T cell receptor beta chain sequence together with its context. Antigen specificity is unknown. The data are from a study of early stage breast cancer tumors. Study in general: Most invasive tumors, about 75% of the 16, were ER+/PR+/HER2-.

CDR3 length: 12 amino acids. The germline CDR1 and CDR2 sequences are MNHNY and SVGAGI (reference sequence). V lost 3 bases, J lost 1 base, and 3 bases lay in between. Whole-study results and caveats: Commonly generated sequences made up most enriched TCRB sequences shared between patients.

Each sample had two DNA replicates, about 0.47 ug blood or about 1.4 ug tissue. The method was immunoSEQ multiplex PCR; TCRdb's version includes in-frame clones alone and lacks a portion of them. This sample has 25,000 to 35,000 clones; 72% occur once, and the top ten carry approximately 35%. The sequence was collected from a person aged 45 to 59 with breast cancer. The chain carries TRBV6-6 and TRBJ1-1, with D unresolved. The sequencing sample was made of blood. Here the CDR3 DNA reads TGTGCCAGCAGTTATACGAACACTGAAGCTTTCTTT. It specifies CASSYTNTEAFF.